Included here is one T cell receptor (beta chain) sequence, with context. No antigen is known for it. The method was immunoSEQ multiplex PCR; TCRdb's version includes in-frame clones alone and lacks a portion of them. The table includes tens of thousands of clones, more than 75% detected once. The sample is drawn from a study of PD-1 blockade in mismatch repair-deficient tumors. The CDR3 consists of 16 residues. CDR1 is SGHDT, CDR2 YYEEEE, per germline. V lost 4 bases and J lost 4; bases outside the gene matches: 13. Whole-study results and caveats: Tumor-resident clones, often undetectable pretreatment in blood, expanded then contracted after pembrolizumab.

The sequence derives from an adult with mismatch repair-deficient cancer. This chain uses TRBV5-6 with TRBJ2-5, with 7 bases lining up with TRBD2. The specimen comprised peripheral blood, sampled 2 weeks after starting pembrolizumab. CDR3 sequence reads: CASSLGGIFGRETQYF. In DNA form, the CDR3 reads TGTGCCAGCAGCCTGGGAGGGATCTTTGGTAGAGAGACCCAGTACTTC.